The clone carrying this T cell receptor beta chain has only one observation. This CDR3 is built from 14 residues. V lost 3 bases to trimming and J lost 6 bases, with 12 bases between them. In germline, CDR1 is KGHSH, CDR2 LQKENI. These data are taken from a study of technical replicates of blood from a few donors. Libraries were prepared by immunoSEQ multiplex PCR; TCRdb keeps only in-frame clonotypes and omits some of them. The top ten clones hold 0.2% of a sample with tens of thousands of clones, about 97% of them seen once. The clonotype originates from a human donor in good health. Sequencing was performed on T cells isolated from PBMCs. The V and J genes are TRBV18 and TRBJ2-1, with D tentatively TRBD2 (5 bases). The CDR3 coding sequence is TGTGCCAGCTCACCCCGGGATAAGTTCAATGAGCAGTTCTTC. The encoded protein is CASSPRDKFNEQFF. The full variable domain, rest sourced from reference TRBV18 and TRBJ2-1, is NAGVMQNPRHLVRRRGQEARLRCSPMKGHSHVYWYRQLPEEGLKFMVYLQKENIIDESGMPKERFSAEFPKEGPSILRIQQVVRGDSAAYFCASSPRDKFNEQFFGPGTRLTVL.